Listed below are T cell receptor beta chains from one sample, sequenced in a study of shared clonotypes between healthy human individuals. TCRdb keeps only in-frame clones here, not all; method: immunoSEQ multiplex PCR. Of some 2.4 million clones in the sample, 93% were seen once. Sequencing input: naive CD4+ T cells from PBMCs. The receptors shown here come from a man in his late teens or twenties in good health. Some clones in this sample may be carry-over from other donors' samples. The CDR3 runs from the conserved cysteine through the conserved F or W. Each record gives: J gene, CDR3 length, V gene, CDR3 protein.

TRBJ2-1 | 17 | TRBV10-2 | CASSPGAAGVLYNEQFF
TRBJ2-1 | 15 | TRBV5-1 | CASSLTTGGRNEQFF
TRBJ2-1 | 13 | TRBV19 | CASSTMDKVEQFF
TRBJ1-4 | 17 | TRBV4-3 | CASSQGRGGGVFEKLFF
TRBJ2-1 | 13 | TRBV7-3 | CASSLRQAHEQFF
TRBJ1-4 | 16 | TRBV18 | CASSPLEREREEKLFF
NA | 12 | TRBV30 | CAWSKGAYEQYF
TRBJ2-5 | 15 | TRBV4-3 | CASSQVYSNVETQYF
TRBJ2-1 | 15 | TRBV4-1 | CASSQSGLAGEEQFF
TRBJ1-3 | 14 | TRBV5-1 | CASSFGDSGNTIYF
TRBJ1-2 | 14 | TRBV4-3 | CASSPGDGNYGYTF
TRBJ2-3 | 13 | TRBV7-2 | CASSFRLAHTQYF
TRBJ2-1 | 13 | TRBV7-2 | CASARGNYNEQFF
TRBJ2-5 | 12 | TRBV29-1 | CSVEAGEETQYF
TRBJ2-7 | 14 | TRBV9 | CASSAQQGAYEQYF
TRBJ2-3 | 15 | TRBV18 | CASSRDRGFTDTQYF
TRBJ2-1 | 14 | TRBV21-1 | CASSPPIVSDEQFF
TRBJ1-4 | 20 | TRBV4-3 | CASSQEQASRQGGPNEKLFF
TRBJ2-3 | 15 | TRBV29-1 | CSVERLAGESDTQYF
TRBJ1-1 | 14 | TRBV15 | CATSTDRGNTEAFF
TRBJ2-4 | 14 | TRBV6-1 | CASSVDRGQNIQYF
TRBJ1-2 | 12 | TRBV28 | CASSLSTGSPTF
TRBJ2-4 | 11 | TRBV7-2 | CASSSGGIQYF
TRBJ2-5 | 17 | TRBV5-1 | CASSSGLAGGPQETQYF
TRBJ1-5 | 16 | TRBV28 | CASSRDLQGGNQPQHF
TRBJ2-7 | 15 | TRBV7-2 | CASSLSRDRVHEQYF
TRBJ1-4 | 15 | TRBV5-4 | CASSPQGATNEKLFF
TRBJ2-1 | 16 | TRBV25-1 | CASSESRWGVQNEQFF
TRBJ1-2 | 16 | TRBV30 | CAWRSGTTGGSYGYTF
TRBJ2-1 | 17 | TRBV5-4 | CASSLGGLAGVRNEQFF
TRBJ2-7 | 14 | TRBV6-5 | CASSYDTSGYEQYF
NA | 14 | TRBV10-3 | CAITSPGPNYEQYF
TRBJ1-2 | 14 | TRBV19 | CASSIEPGGRGYTF
TRBJ2-7 | 17 | TRBV5-4 | CASSLAVSLQVRNEQYF
TRBJ1-5 | 15 | TRBV18 | CASSLGDRGLQPQHF
TRBJ1-2 | 12 | TRBV2 | CASSGRSYGYTF
TRBJ2-1 | 15 | TRBV6-6 | CASSYSGGSSNEQFF
TRBJ2-1 | 16 | TRBV6-5 | CASSFGLATAGSEQFF
TRBJ1-2 | 12 | TRBV7-9 | CASSLEGDGYTF
TRBJ2-7 | 16 | TRBV28 | CASSHGGAGGPYEQYF
TRBJ2-3 | 13 | TRBV30 | CAWNQPWVDTQYF
TRBJ2-7 | 16 | TRBV28 | CASRNQGASSSYEQYF
TRBJ2-5 | 13 | TRBV7-7 | CASGKDRQETQYF